This T cell receptor (beta chain) was obtained from a study of blood T cell repertoires in COVID-19. Study-level information: The United States, Italy and Spain provided the acute and convalescent COVID-19 samples.

Germline V lookup: CDR1 MGHDK, CDR2 SYGVNS. This CDR3 has 13 residues. Trimming cost V 4 bases and J 3 bases; bases outside gene matches: 0. Data came from immunoSEQ multiplex PCR; TCRdb stores just in-frame clones and leaves some out. The table records around 40,000 clones, 79% of them present only once. The V and J genes are TRBV25-1 and TRBJ2-7, with 10 bases lining up with TRBD1. The sequence came from a man in his 70s with acute or convalescent COVID-19. The sequenced material came from peripheral blood. The CDR3 reads CASSGTGGYEQYF. The CDR3 DNA reads TGTGCCAGCAGTGGGACAGGGGGCTACGAGCAGTACTTC.